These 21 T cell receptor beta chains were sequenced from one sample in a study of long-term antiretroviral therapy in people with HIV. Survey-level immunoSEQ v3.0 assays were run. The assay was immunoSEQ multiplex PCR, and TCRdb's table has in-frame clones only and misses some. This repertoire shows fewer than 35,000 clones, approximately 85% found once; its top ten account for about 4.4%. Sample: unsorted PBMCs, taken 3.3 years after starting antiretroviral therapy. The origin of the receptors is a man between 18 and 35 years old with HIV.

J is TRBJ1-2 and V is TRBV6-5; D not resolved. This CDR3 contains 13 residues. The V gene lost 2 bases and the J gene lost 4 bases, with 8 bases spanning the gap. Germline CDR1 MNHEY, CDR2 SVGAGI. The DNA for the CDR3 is TGTGCCAGCAGTTACAGTCAGGCCTATGGCTACACCTTC. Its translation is CASSYSQAYGYTF.

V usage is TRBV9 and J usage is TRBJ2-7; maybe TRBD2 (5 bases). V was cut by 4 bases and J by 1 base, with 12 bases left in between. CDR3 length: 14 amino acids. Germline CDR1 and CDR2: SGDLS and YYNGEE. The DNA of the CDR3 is TGTGCCAGCAGCCCTAGTGGGGAGTCCTACGAGCAGTACTTC. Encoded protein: CASSPSGESYEQYF.

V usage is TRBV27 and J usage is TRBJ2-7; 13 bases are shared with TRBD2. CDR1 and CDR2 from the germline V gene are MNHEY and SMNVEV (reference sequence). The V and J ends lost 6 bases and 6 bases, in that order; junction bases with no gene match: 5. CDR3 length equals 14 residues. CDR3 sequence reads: CASSPGLAGAEQYF. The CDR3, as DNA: TGTGCCAGCAGCCCCGGACTAGCGGGAGCCGAGCAGTACTTC.

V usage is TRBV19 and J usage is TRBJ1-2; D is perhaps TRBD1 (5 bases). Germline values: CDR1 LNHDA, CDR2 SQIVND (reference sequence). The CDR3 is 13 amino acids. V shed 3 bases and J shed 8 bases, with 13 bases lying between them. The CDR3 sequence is CASSMGSGWGYTF. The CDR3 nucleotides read TGTGCCAGTAGTATGGGCTCAGGGTGGGGCTACACCTTC.

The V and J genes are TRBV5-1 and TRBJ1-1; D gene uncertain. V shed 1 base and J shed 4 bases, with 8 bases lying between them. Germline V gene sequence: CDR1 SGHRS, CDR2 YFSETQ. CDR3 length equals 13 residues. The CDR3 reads CASSLNWGTEAFF. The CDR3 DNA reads TGCGCCAGCAGCTTGAACTGGGGCACTGAAGCTTTCTTT.

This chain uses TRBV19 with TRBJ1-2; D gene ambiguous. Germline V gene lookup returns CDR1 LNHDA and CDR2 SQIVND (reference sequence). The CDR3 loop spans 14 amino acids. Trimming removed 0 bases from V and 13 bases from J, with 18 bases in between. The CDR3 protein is CASSIDPRTDLGTF. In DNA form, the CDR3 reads TGTGCCAGTAGTATAGATCCGCGGACCGATTTGGGCACCTTC.

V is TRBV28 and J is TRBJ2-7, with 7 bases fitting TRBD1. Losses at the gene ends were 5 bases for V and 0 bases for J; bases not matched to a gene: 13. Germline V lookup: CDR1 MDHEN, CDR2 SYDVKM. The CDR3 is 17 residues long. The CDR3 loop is CASSLPLGDSLSYEQYF. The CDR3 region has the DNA TGTGCCAGCAGTCTTCCACTCGGGGACAGCCTCTCCTACGAGCAGTACTTC.

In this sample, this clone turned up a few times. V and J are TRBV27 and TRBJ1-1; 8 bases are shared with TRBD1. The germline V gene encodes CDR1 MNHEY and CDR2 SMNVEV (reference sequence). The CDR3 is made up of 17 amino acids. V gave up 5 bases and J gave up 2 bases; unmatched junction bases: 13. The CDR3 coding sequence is TGTGCCAGCAGTAAAAGCCTTATTCAGGGGGCCAACACTGAAGCTTTCTTT. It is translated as CASSKSLIQGANTEAFF.

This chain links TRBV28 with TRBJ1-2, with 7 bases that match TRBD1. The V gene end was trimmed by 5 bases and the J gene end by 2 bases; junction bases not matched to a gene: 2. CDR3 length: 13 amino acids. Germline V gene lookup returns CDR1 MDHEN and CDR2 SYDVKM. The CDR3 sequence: CASSAQGNYGYTF. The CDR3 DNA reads TGTGCCAGCAGTGCACAGGGGAACTATGGCTACACCTTC.

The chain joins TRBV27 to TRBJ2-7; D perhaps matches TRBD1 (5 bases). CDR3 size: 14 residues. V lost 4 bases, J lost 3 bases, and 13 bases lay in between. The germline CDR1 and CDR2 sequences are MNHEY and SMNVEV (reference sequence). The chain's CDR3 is CASSSNGQNYEQYF. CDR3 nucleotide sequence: TGTGCCAGCAGTTCTAATGGACAAAACTACGAGCAGTACTTC.

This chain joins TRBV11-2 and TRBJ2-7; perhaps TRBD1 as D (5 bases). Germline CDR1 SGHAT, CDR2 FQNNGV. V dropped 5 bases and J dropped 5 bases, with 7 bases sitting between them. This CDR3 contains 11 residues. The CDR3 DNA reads TGTGCCAGCAGCCTCAGGGACGAGCAGTACTTC. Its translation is CASSLRDEQYF.

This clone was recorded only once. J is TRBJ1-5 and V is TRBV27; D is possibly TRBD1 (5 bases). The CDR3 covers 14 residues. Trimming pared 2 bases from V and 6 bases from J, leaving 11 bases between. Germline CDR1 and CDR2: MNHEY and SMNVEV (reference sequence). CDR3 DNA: TGTGCCAGCAGTTTAGGCAGGGCGCCTCAGCCCCAGCATTTT. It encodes CASSLGRAPQPQHF.

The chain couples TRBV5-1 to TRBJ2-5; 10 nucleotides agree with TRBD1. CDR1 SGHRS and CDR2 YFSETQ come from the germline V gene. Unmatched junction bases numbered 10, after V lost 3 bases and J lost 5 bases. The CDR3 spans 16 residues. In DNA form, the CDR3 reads TGCGCCAGCAGCTGGGGGACAGGGGAGACGTGGGAGACCCAGTACTTC. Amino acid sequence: CASSWGTGETWETQYF.

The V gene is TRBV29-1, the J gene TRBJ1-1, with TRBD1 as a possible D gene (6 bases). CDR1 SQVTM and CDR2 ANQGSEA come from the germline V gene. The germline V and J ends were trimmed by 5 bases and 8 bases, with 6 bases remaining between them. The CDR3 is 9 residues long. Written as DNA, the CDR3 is TGCAGCGTTACAGGGGAAGCTTTCTTT. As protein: CSVTGEAFF.

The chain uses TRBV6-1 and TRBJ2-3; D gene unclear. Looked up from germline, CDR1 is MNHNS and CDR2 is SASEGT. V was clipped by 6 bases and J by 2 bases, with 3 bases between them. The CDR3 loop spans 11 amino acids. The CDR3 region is CASSDTDTQYF. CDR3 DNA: TGTGCCAGCAGCGACACAGATACGCAGTATTTT.

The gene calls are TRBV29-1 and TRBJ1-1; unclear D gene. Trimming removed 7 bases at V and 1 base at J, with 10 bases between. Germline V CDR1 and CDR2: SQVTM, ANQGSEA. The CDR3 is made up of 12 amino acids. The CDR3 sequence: CSAADGNTEAFF. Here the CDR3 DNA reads TGCAGCGCTGCCGACGGGAACACTGAAGCTTTCTTT.

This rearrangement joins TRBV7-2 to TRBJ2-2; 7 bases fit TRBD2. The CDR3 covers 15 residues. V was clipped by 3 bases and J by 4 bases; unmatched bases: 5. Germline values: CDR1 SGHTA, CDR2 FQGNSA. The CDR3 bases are TGTGCCAGCAGCTTTGCGGGGGTCGGCACCGGGGAGCTGTTTTTT. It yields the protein CASSFAGVGTGELFF. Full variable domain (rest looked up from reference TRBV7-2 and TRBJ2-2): GAGVSQSPSNKVTEKGKDVELRCDPISGHTALYWYRQSLGQGLEFLIYFQGNSAPDKSGLPSDRFSAERTGGSVSTLTIQRTQQEDSAVYLCASSFAGVGTGELFFGEGSRLTVL.

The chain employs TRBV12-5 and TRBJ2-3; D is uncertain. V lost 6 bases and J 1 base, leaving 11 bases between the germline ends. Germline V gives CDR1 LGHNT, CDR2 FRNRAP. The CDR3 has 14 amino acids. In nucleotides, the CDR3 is TGTGCTAGTGGGGTACGGGTCGGCACAGATACGCAGTATTTT. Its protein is CASGVRVGTDTQYF.

The CDR3 DNA sequence: TGTGCCAGCAGTGAAAGGCCCGACTGGGGAACCACTGAAGCTTTCTTT. Translating gives CASSERPDWGTTEAFF. V gene TRBV2 combines with J gene TRBJ1-1; D gene unclear. This CDR3 is 16 amino acids long. Germline V gives CDR1 SNHLY, CDR2 FYNNEI. V shed 2 bases and J shed 4 bases, with 17 bases lying between them.

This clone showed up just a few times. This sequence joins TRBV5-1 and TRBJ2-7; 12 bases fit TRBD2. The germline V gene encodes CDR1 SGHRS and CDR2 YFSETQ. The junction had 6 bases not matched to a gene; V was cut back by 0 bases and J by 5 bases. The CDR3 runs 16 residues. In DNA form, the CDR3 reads TGCGCCAGCAGCTTGGGACTAGCGGGGGAGAAGAACGAGCAGTACTTC. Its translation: CASSLGLAGEKNEQYF.

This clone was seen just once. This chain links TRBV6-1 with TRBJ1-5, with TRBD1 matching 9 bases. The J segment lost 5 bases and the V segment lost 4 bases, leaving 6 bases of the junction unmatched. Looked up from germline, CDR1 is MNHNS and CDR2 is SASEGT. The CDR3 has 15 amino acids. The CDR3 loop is CASSAYRGRDQPQHF. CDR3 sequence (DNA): TGTGCCAGCAGTGCCTACAGGGGGCGAGATCAGCCCCAGCATTTT.